A selection of T cell receptor beta chains follows, all from one sample in a study of blood T cell repertoires in COVID-19. Assay: immunoSEQ multiplex PCR; the TCRdb copy retains only in-frame clones and omits some. Of approximately 300,000 clones listed, about nine tenths were seen once; the top ten hold approximately 5.2%. The sample taken for sequencing was PBMCs or T cells enriched from blood (not recorded which). Receptors were obtained from a man aged 60-69 years who had recovered from COVID-19. CDR3s include the opening cysteine and the closing phenylalanine or tryptophan. The order of the fields is clone size, CDR3 length, D gene, J gene, V gene, CDR3 DNA, CDR3 protein. D genes are given only for firm matches. Not every row has a clone size; where given, it reads once, few, many or a size class.

clone size: .; CDR3 length: 11; D gene: .; J gene: TRBJ1-3; V gene: TRBV6-6; CDR3 DNA: TGTGCCAGCCTTCTCGGAAACACCATATATTTT; CDR3 protein: CASLLGNTIYF
clone size: once; CDR3 length: 16; D gene: .; J gene: TRBJ2-5; V gene: TRBV5-1; CDR3 DNA: TGCGCCAGCAGCTTGGTTGGGGGCGGGAGACAAGAGACCCAGTACTTC; CDR3 protein: CASSLVGGGRQETQYF
clone size: .; CDR3 length: 14; D gene: .; J gene: TRBJ1-2; V gene: TRBV28; CDR3 DNA: TGTGCCAGCAGCCTAGAAGTATGGGACTATGGCTACACCTTC; CDR3 protein: CASSLEVWDYGYTF
clone size: once; CDR3 length: 15; D gene: .; J gene: TRBJ1-4; V gene: TRBV25-1; CDR3 DNA: TGTGCCAGCAGTGAAGCCCCCGAGGTTGGGGAAAAACTGTTTTTT; CDR3 protein: CASSEAPEVGEKLFF
clone size: .; CDR3 length: 14; D gene: TRBD1; J gene: TRBJ2-7; V gene: TRBV29-1; CDR3 DNA: TGCAGCGTCTCAGGACAGGGAATTGCCTACGAGCAGTACTTC; CDR3 protein: CSVSGQGIAYEQYF
clone size: .; CDR3 length: 15; D gene: .; J gene: TRBJ2-3; V gene: TRBV9; CDR3 DNA: TGTGCCAGCAGCGTAAGGGCGGGTGGCACAGATACGCAGTATTTT; CDR3 protein: CASSVRAGGTDTQYF
clone size: .; CDR3 length: 15; D gene: .; J gene: TRBJ2-1; V gene: TRBV5-1; CDR3 DNA: TGCGCCAGCAGCTTGCGAGTAAACGTGCCCAATGAGCAGTTCTTC; CDR3 protein: CASSLRVNVPNEQFF
clone size: .; CDR3 length: 17; D gene: .; J gene: TRBJ2-2; V gene: TRBV4-2; CDR3 DNA: TGTGCCAGCAGCCAAGATTGGGCAGCATTGAGCACCGGGGAGCTGTTTTTT; CDR3 protein: CASSQDWAALSTGELFF
clone size: .; CDR3 length: 17; D gene: TRBD1; J gene: TRBJ1-5; V gene: TRBV18; CDR3 DNA: TGTGCCAGCTCACGGGACAGGGGGGGATATAGCAATCAGCCCCAGCATTTT; CDR3 protein: CASSRDRGGYSNQPQHF
clone size: .; CDR3 length: 14; D gene: .; J gene: TRBJ1-1; V gene: TRBV19; CDR3 DNA: TGTGCCAGTACAGTGACAGTTCTGAACACTGAAGCTTTCTTT; CDR3 protein: CASTVTVLNTEAFF
clone size: .; CDR3 length: 14; D gene: .; J gene: TRBJ2-1; V gene: TRBV27; CDR3 DNA: TGTGCCAGCAGTAATACAGGGGCGGGGAATGAGCAGTTCTTC; CDR3 protein: CASSNTGAGNEQFF
clone size: .; CDR3 length: 14; D gene: TRBD1; J gene: TRBJ2-2; V gene: TRBV14; CDR3 DNA: TGTGCCAGCAGCCAACAGGGGGCAACCGGGGAGCTGTTTTTT; CDR3 protein: CASSQQGATGELFF
clone size: .; CDR3 length: 13; D gene: .; J gene: TRBJ2-5; V gene: TRBV7-2; CDR3 DNA: TGTGCCAGCAGCTTAGCGCTTCAGGAGACCCAGTACTTC; CDR3 protein: CASSLALQETQYF
clone size: once; CDR3 length: 19; D gene: TRBD2; J gene: TRBJ2-2; V gene: TRBV28; CDR3 DNA: TGTGCCAGCAGTCCGTCCGGGACTAGCGGGCTGAGAGGCACCGGGGAGCTGTTTTTT; CDR3 protein: CASSPSGTSGLRGTGELFF
clone size: once; CDR3 length: 15; D gene: .; J gene: TRBJ1-4; V gene: TRBV5-1; CDR3 DNA: TGCGCCAGCAGCTTGGATGGGACTTGGAATGAAAAACTGTTTTTT; CDR3 protein: CASSLDGTWNEKLFF
clone size: .; CDR3 length: 18; D gene: .; J gene: TRBJ1-5; V gene: TRBV28; CDR3 DNA: TGTGCCAGCAGTTTATCCTACGGTTCACGAACTAGCAATCAGCCCCAGCATTTT; CDR3 protein: CASSLSYGSRTSNQPQHF
clone size: .; CDR3 length: 15; D gene: .; J gene: TRBJ1-4; V gene: TRBV6-5; CDR3 DNA: TGTGCCAGCAGTATGAACAGGGCAACTAATGAAAAACTGTTTTTT; CDR3 protein: CASSMNRATNEKLFF
clone size: .; CDR3 length: 20; D gene: TRBD1; J gene: TRBJ1-3; V gene: TRBV5-4; CDR3 DNA: TGTGCCAGCAGCCCCACGACTGTTACAGGGGAAGCGGCCTCTGGAAACACCATATATTTT; CDR3 protein: CASSPTTVTGEAASGNTIYF
clone size: .; CDR3 length: 16; D gene: TRBD1; J gene: TRBJ1-6; V gene: TRBV7-8; CDR3 DNA: TGTGCCAGCAGCTTATGGCGGGACAGCGAAAATTCACCCCTCCACTTT; CDR3 protein: CASSLWRDSENSPLHF
clone size: once; CDR3 length: 14; D gene: .; J gene: TRBJ1-1; V gene: TRBV5-4; CDR3 DNA: TGTGCCAGCAGCTTTGGTCTGGGCAATACTGAAGCTTTCTTT; CDR3 protein: CASSFGLGNTEAFF
clone size: .; CDR3 length: 15; D gene: TRBD2; J gene: TRBJ2-1; V gene: TRBV3-1/TRBV3-2; CDR3 DNA: TGTGCCAGCAGCCAGGGGGCTAGCGGGATTAGCAAACAGTTCTTC; CDR3 protein: CASSQGASGISKQFF
clone size: .; CDR3 length: 13; D gene: TRBD2; J gene: TRBJ2-7; V gene: TRBV19; CDR3 DNA: TGTGCCAGTAGTATGACGCTAGCGGCCGAGCAGTACTTC; CDR3 protein: CASSMTLAAEQYF
clone size: once; CDR3 length: 15; D gene: .; J gene: TRBJ1-2; V gene: TRBV6-6; CDR3 DNA: TGTGCCAGCAGTTTCTCCGGGCAGGGCAACTATGGCTACACCTTC; CDR3 protein: CASSFSGQGNYGYTF
clone size: .; CDR3 length: 13; D gene: .; J gene: TRBJ1-1; V gene: TRBV19; CDR3 DNA: TGTGCCAGTAGGAAACAGGGGAACACTGAAGCTTTCTTT; CDR3 protein: CASRKQGNTEAFF
clone size: .; CDR3 length: 15; D gene: .; J gene: TRBJ1-5; V gene: TRBV28; CDR3 DNA: TGTGCCAGCAGCCCATCGGCGGGGTACAATCAGCCCCAGCATTTT; CDR3 protein: CASSPSAGYNQPQHF
clone size: .; CDR3 length: 15; D gene: .; J gene: TRBJ2-1; V gene: TRBV6-5; CDR3 DNA: TGTGCCAGCAGTAGAGCTGCGAGCTCCTACAATGAGCAGTTCTTC; CDR3 protein: CASSRAASSYNEQFF
clone size: few; CDR3 length: 14; D gene: .; J gene: TRBJ2-3; V gene: TRBV18; CDR3 DNA: TGTGCCAGCTCCCCTTTGGGAGGTCGAGATACGCAGTATTTT; CDR3 protein: CASSPLGGRDTQYF
clone size: .; CDR3 length: 12; D gene: TRBD2; J gene: TRBJ2-3; V gene: TRBV30; CDR3 DNA: TGTGCTCTAGCGGGAGGGGGGAATACGCAGTATTTT; CDR3 protein: CALAGGGNTQYF
clone size: .; CDR3 length: 14; D gene: TRBD2; J gene: TRBJ2-3; V gene: TRBV29-1; CDR3 DNA: TGCAGCCACGCGGGAGTTTTGCTGGTAGATACGCAGTATTTT; CDR3 protein: CSHAGVLLVDTQYF
clone size: once; CDR3 length: 14; D gene: .; J gene: TRBJ2-1; V gene: TRBV6-5; CDR3 DNA: TGTGCCAGCAAGGGCGGGCAAGGATACAATGAGCAGTTCTTC; CDR3 protein: CASKGGQGYNEQFF
clone size: .; CDR3 length: 17; D gene: .; J gene: TRBJ2-3; V gene: TRBV7-3; CDR3 DNA: TGTGCCAGCAGCCCCCACAAGGACTTTTCTGACACAGATACGCAGTATTTT; CDR3 protein: CASSPHKDFSDTDTQYF
clone size: few; CDR3 length: 16; D gene: .; J gene: TRBJ1-3; V gene: TRBV28; CDR3 DNA: TGTGCCAGCACCCGCTCGGGACACAACTCTGGAAACACCATATATTTT; CDR3 protein: CASTRSGHNSGNTIYF
clone size: .; CDR3 length: 16; D gene: .; J gene: TRBJ2-2; V gene: TRBV12-5; CDR3 DNA: TGTGCTAGTGGTTTTTTTTCGGGGTCGGGCACCGGGGAGCTGTTTTTT; CDR3 protein: CASGFFSGSGTGELFF
clone size: .; CDR3 length: 15; D gene: TRBD1; J gene: TRBJ1-5; V gene: TRBV29-1; CDR3 DNA: TGCAGCGTTGTGGTGGACAGGGGGCGGGAAACGCCCCAGCATTTT; CDR3 protein: CSVVVDRGRETPQHF
clone size: .; CDR3 length: 20; D gene: TRBD2; J gene: TRBJ2-1; V gene: TRBV28; CDR3 DNA: TGTGCCAGCAGTTTATGGGGGGGGACTAGCGGGAGGGCCGCCTACAATGAGCAGTTCTTC; CDR3 protein: CASSLWGGTSGRAAYNEQFF
clone size: .; CDR3 length: 16; D gene: .; J gene: TRBJ2-1; V gene: TRBV27; CDR3 DNA: TGTGCCAGCAGTTTTGTAATGGCGGGTCGGTACAATGAGCAGTTCTTC; CDR3 protein: CASSFVMAGRYNEQFF
clone size: .; CDR3 length: 14; D gene: .; J gene: TRBJ1-3; V gene: TRBV5-4; CDR3 DNA: TGTGCCAGCAGCTACAGGAGCTCTGGAAACACCATATATTTT; CDR3 protein: CASSYRSSGNTIYF
clone size: .; CDR3 length: 15; D gene: TRBD2; J gene: TRBJ2-1; V gene: TRBV29-1; CDR3 DNA: TGCAGCGTTGATCGTCGCGGGACTACTCACAATGAGCAGTTCTTC; CDR3 protein: CSVDRRGTTHNEQFF
clone size: .; CDR3 length: 15; D gene: .; J gene: TRBJ1-5; V gene: TRBV6-1; CDR3 DNA: TGTGCCAGCAGTGAAGGGCGGGGGCGGAATCAGCCCCAGCATTTT; CDR3 protein: CASSEGRGRNQPQHF
clone size: .; CDR3 length: 14; D gene: .; J gene: TRBJ1-2; V gene: TRBV6-5; CDR3 DNA: TGTGCCAGCAGTTCCACCGGGTCCATGGGTGGCTACACCTTC; CDR3 protein: CASSSTGSMGGYTF
clone size: .; CDR3 length: 12; D gene: TRBD2; J gene: TRBJ2-1; V gene: TRBV6-5; CDR3 DNA: TGTGCCAGCGGCCCGTTAGGACTAGCGGAGTTCTTC; CDR3 protein: CASGPLGLAEFF
clone size: .; CDR3 length: 17; D gene: TRBD2; J gene: TRBJ2-1; V gene: TRBV7-9; CDR3 DNA: TGTGCCAGCAGCTCAGGACTAGCGGGGACTAGGGGGGATGAGCAGTTCTTC; CDR3 protein: CASSSGLAGTRGDEQFF
clone size: .; CDR3 length: 16; D gene: .; J gene: TRBJ1-4; V gene: TRBV7-9; CDR3 DNA: TGTGCCAGCAGCTCCCGGGTGGTGTCCCCTAATGAAAAACTGTTTTTT; CDR3 protein: CASSSRVVSPNEKLFF
clone size: .; CDR3 length: 16; D gene: .; J gene: TRBJ1-2; V gene: TRBV27; CDR3 DNA: TGTGCCAGCAGTTTCCGTATAACAGGGTTGGAAAATGGCTACACCTTC; CDR3 protein: CASSFRITGLENGYTF
clone size: .; CDR3 length: 17; D gene: TRBD1; J gene: TRBJ2-7; V gene: TRBV3-1/TRBV3-2; CDR3 DNA: TGTGCCAGCAGCCAACGCCGGGCAGGGGGTTACACCTACGAGCAGTACTTC; CDR3 protein: CASSQRRAGGYTYEQYF
clone size: .; CDR3 length: 14; D gene: TRBD2; J gene: TRBJ2-1; V gene: TRBV6-4; CDR3 DNA: TGTGCCAGCAGTCAGCGGGAGGGGGGTATTGAGCAGTTCTTC; CDR3 protein: CASSQREGGIEQFF
clone size: .; CDR3 length: 14; D gene: .; J gene: TRBJ1-6; V gene: TRBV5-4; CDR3 DNA: TGTGCCAGCAGCTTTGGCGGCGCGGATTCACCCCTCCACTTT; CDR3 protein: CASSFGGADSPLHF
clone size: .; CDR3 length: 16; D gene: .; J gene: TRBJ2-7; V gene: TRBV6-1; CDR3 DNA: TGTGCCAGCAGTGCGGGGAGCCCGACTCTCTCCTACGAGCAGTACTTC; CDR3 protein: CASSAGSPTLSYEQYF
clone size: .; CDR3 length: 16; D gene: .; J gene: TRBJ2-6; V gene: TRBV18; CDR3 DNA: TGTGCCAGCTCACCCCTAGACAGCTCTGGGGCCAACGTCCTGACTTTC; CDR3 protein: CASSPLDSSGANVLTF
clone size: .; CDR3 length: 17; D gene: .; J gene: TRBJ1-3; V gene: TRBV30; CDR3 DNA: TGTGCCTGGGCGCTCTGGGGAGGGCCTCGCTCTGGAAACACCATATATTTT; CDR3 protein: CAWALWGGPRSGNTIYF
clone size: .; CDR3 length: 11; D gene: .; J gene: TRBJ1-3; V gene: TRBV25-1; CDR3 DNA: TGTGCCAGCCTACTTGGAAACACCATATATTTT; CDR3 protein: CASLLGNTIYF
clone size: .; CDR3 length: 15; D gene: .; J gene: TRBJ1-5; V gene: TRBV6-5; CDR3 DNA: TGTGCCAGCAATTCCCTATTCGGGGGGAATCAGCCCCAGCATTTT; CDR3 protein: CASNSLFGGNQPQHF
clone size: .; CDR3 length: 15; D gene: .; J gene: TRBJ1-1; V gene: TRBV18; CDR3 DNA: TGTGCCAGCTCACCACTCGGGGGTCCGGATGCTGAAGCTTTCTTT; CDR3 protein: CASSPLGGPDAEAFF
clone size: .; CDR3 length: 15; D gene: TRBD2; J gene: TRBJ2-1; V gene: TRBV18; CDR3 DNA: TGTGCCAGCTCACGGAATCCAGCGGGAGACAATGAGCAGTTCTTC; CDR3 protein: CASSRNPAGDNEQFF
clone size: .; CDR3 length: 15; D gene: TRBD1; J gene: TRBJ1-5; V gene: TRBV28; CDR3 DNA: TGTGCCAGCAGCAGTGACAGGGCAAAATATCAGCCCCAGCATTTT; CDR3 protein: CASSSDRAKYQPQHF
clone size: .; CDR3 length: 13; D gene: .; J gene: TRBJ2-1; V gene: TRBV7-3; CDR3 DNA: TGTGCCAGCAGCTTAACGGGGCTAGCGGAGCAGTTCTTC; CDR3 protein: CASSLTGLAEQFF
clone size: .; CDR3 length: 15; D gene: .; J gene: TRBJ2-7; V gene: TRBV5-5; CDR3 DNA: TGTGCCAGCAGCTTAGGCGCGGTGATCTCCTACGAGCAGTACTTC; CDR3 protein: CASSLGAVISYEQYF
clone size: .; CDR3 length: 17; D gene: TRBD2; J gene: TRBJ2-3; V gene: TRBV6-2/TRBV6-3; CDR3 DNA: TGTGCCAGCAGTTACTCTCCCCGGGACTACCCATCGGATACGCAGTATTTT; CDR3 protein: CASSYSPRDYPSDTQYF
clone size: .; CDR3 length: 15; D gene: .; J gene: TRBJ2-3; V gene: TRBV7-3; CDR3 DNA: TGTGCCAGCAGCCTAGGGGTCTCTAGCACAGATACGCAGTATTTT; CDR3 protein: CASSLGVSSTDTQYF
clone size: .; CDR3 length: 14; D gene: .; J gene: TRBJ1-1; V gene: TRBV7-6; CDR3 DNA: TGTGCCAGCAGCATTGGGAGGGCGGCAGTTGAAGCTTTCTTT; CDR3 protein: CASSIGRAAVEAFF